The 22 T cell receptor beta chains below were found in one sample sequenced in a study of response to subunit inactivated influenza vaccine (dated by TCRdb to the late 2010s). Libraries were constructed by RT-PCR. This sample was sequenced with an Illumina HiSeq 2500. The public reads were reanalyzed by TCRdb: fastp trimming at Q25, MiXCR alignment, in-frame beta chains only. Each entry merges the rows of one CDR3 protein and shows their most common DNA and genes. The sample table holds fewer than 800,000 distinct CDR3 sequences, of which around 14% were seen once. The top ten clonotypes cover roughly 12% of the sample. This sample comprised PBMCs from blood, obtained approximately 12 days after vaccination. These receptors were collected from a man aged 50-60 years who received an inactivated influenza vaccine. Donor details come from another sample of the same person, matched by shared clones.

V gene TRBV6-5 combines with J gene TRBJ2-3, with 8 nucleotides matching TRBD1. The CDR3 runs 15 residues. Germline V gene data show CDR1 as MNHEY and CDR2 as SVGAGI. V was clipped by 2 bases and J by 5 bases; unmatched bases: 6. The CDR3 sequence: CASSYSQGALDTQYF. The CDR3 DNA is TGTGCCAGCAGTTACAGCCAGGGGGCGTTAGATACGCAGTATTTT.

This chain connects TRBV30 to TRBJ2-7; either TRBD1 or TRBD2 may fit D (5 bases each). Per the germline V gene, CDR1 is GTSNPN and CDR2 is SVGIG (reference sequence). CDR3 size: 14 residues. V was trimmed by 2 bases and J by 0 bases, leaving 11 bases between them. The CDR3 region is CAWSYGGSSYEQYF. In nucleotides, the CDR3 is TGTGCCTGGAGTTATGGGGGAAGCTCCTACGAGCAGTACTTC.

The chain has TRBV15 and TRBJ2-1, with TRBD1 as a possible D gene (5 bases). V was pared by 0 bases and J by 7 bases, with 19 bases between. Germline-derived CDR1 and CDR2 are LNHNV and YYDKDF (reference sequence). This CDR3 contains 17 residues. CDR3 protein: CATSRDLSGHIGNEQFF. The CDR3 DNA sequence: TGTGCCACCAGCAGAGATCTTTCCGGACATATAGGGAATGAGCAGTTCTTC.

The chain combines TRBV4-1 with TRBJ1-6; D unresolved. The CDR3 runs 18 residues. Trimming removed 0 bases from V and 3 bases from J, with 15 bases in between. The germline V gene encodes CDR1 MGHRA and CDR2 YSYEKL. The CDR3 DNA reads as TGCGCCAGCAGCCAAGACGGAGGTACACTTTTCTATAATTCACCCCTCCACTTT. This gives the protein CASSQDGGTLFYNSPLHF.

The chain employs TRBV20-1 and TRBJ1-1, with D possibly TRBD1 on 5 matching bases. The V and J ends lost 4 bases and 1 base respectively, with 16 bases between them. Germline values: CDR1 DFQATT, CDR2 SNEGSKA (reference sequence). This CDR3 has 15 residues. The CDR3 sequence: CSAKPLQVWNTEAFF. In nucleotides, the CDR3 is TGCAGTGCTAAACCTTTACAGGTCTGGAACACTGAAGCTTTCTTT.

The genes are TRBV28 and TRBJ2-5; TRBD2 agrees at 8 bases. The V gene's germline CDR1 is MDHEN and CDR2 SYDVKM. Germline trimming cut 8 bases from V and 2 bases from J; bases unmatched to any gene: 1. CDR3 length: 12 amino acids. The CDR3 nucleotides read TGTGCCAGCCTAGCGGGTCAAGAGACCCAGTACTTC. Translated: CASLAGQETQYF. The whole variable domain, filled in from reference TRBV28 and TRBJ2-5, reads DVKVTQSSRYLVKRTGEKVFLECVQDMDHENMFWYRQDPGLGLRLIYFSYDVKMKEKGDIPEGYSVSREKKERFSLILESASTNQTSMYLCASLAGQETQYFGPGTRLLVL.

This clonotype was seen a handful of times. The V gene is TRBV7-9, the J gene TRBJ2-7; D may be TRBD2 (5 bases). V lost 2 bases and J 2 bases, leaving 13 bases between the germline ends. CDR1 SEHNR and CDR2 FQNEAQ come from the germline V gene (reference sequence). The CDR3 loop spans 15 amino acids. CDR3 coding DNA: TGTGCCAGCAGCTTAATAGCGTTTGGTGCCTACGAGCAGTACTTC. Translation: CASSLIAFGAYEQYF. The full variable domain, its missing parts supplied by reference TRBV7-9 and TRBJ2-7, is DTGVSQNPRHKITKRGQNVTFRCDPISEHNRLYWYRQTLGQGPEFLTYFQNEAQLEKSRLLSDRFSAERPKGSFSTLEIQRTEQGDSAMYLCASSLIAFGAYEQYFGPGTRLTVT.

This clonotype has only a few counts. The CDR3 sequence is CASSFMGQSGYGYTF. The CDR3 coding sequence is TGTGCCAGCAGCTTTATGGGACAGTCGGGCTATGGCTACACCTTC. The chain has TRBV7-2 and TRBJ1-2, with 7 bases lining up with TRBD1. CDR3 length equals 15 residues. Germline assignment: CDR1 SGHTA and CDR2 FQGNSA. J lost 4 bases, V lost 3 bases, and 8 bases had no gene match.

The chain joins TRBV20-1 to TRBJ2-5; possible D gene TRBD2, 5 bases. Trimming pared 3 bases from V and 5 bases from J, leaving 13 bases between. The CDR3 length is 13 residues. Germline CDR1 is DFQATT and CDR2 is SNEGSKA (reference sequence). CDR3 DNA sequence: TGCAGTGCTAGGTCCGAGGGTTTGGAGACCCAGTACTTC. As protein: CSARSEGLETQYF.

The chain combines TRBV5-1 with TRBJ2-2, with D unclear. There are 13 residues in the CDR3. Germline V CDR1 and CDR2: SGHRS, YFSETQ. Trimming removed 2 bases from V and 7 bases from J, with 9 bases in between. The CDR3 DNA reads as TGCGCCAGCAGCTTCCGGGCCCTCGGGGAGCTGTTTTTT. Amino acids: CASSFRALGELFF.

The genes are TRBV20-1 and TRBJ2-6, with D hard to call. The V gene lost 4 bases and the J gene lost 4 bases, with 11 bases spanning the gap. This CDR3 is built from 14 residues. Germline V gene lookup returns CDR1 DFQATT and CDR2 SNEGSKA (reference sequence). The DNA of the CDR3 is TGCAGTGCTATTCCCCGTCTGGGGGCCAACGTCCTGACTTTC. Amino acids: CSAIPRLGANVLTF.

This clonotype was recorded many times. The rearrangement links TRBV6-2 or TRBV6-3 to TRBJ1-5, with D perhaps matching TRBD1 (6 bases). V was trimmed by 6 bases and J by 7 bases, leaving 13 bases between them. The CDR3 extends over 13 amino acids. Germline V gives CDR1 MNHEY, CDR2 SVGEGT. The CDR3 region is CASSSGARQPQHF. In DNA, the CDR3 is TGTGCCAGCAGCTCAGGGGCACGGCAGCCCCAGCATTTT.

There are a few counts of this clonotype. This chain links TRBV20-1 with TRBJ2-7; 8 bases are a match to TRBD1. Germline assignment: CDR1 DFQATT and CDR2 SNEGSKA (reference sequence). Unmatched junction bases numbered 10, after V lost 5 bases and J lost 7 bases. This CDR3 spans 13 amino acids. This CDR3 is CSAPRDRSFEQYF. The CDR3 region has the DNA TGCAGTGCTCCCCGGGACAGGTCGTTTGAGCAGTACTTC.

This clonotype was detected only a few times. The V call is TRBV7-8, the J call TRBJ2-2; 14 nucleotides line up with TRBD2. CDR3 length: 15 residues. V trimming: 6 bases; J trimming: 8 bases; junction bases outside the gene matches: 5. Germline lookup yields CDR1 SGHVS and CDR2 FQNEAQ. CDR3 loop: CASRGTSGSWGELFF. The CDR3 DNA reads as TGTGCCAGCAGGGGGACTAGCGGGAGTTGGGGGGAGCTGTTTTTT.

The V gene is TRBV7-6, the J gene TRBJ2-1; 7 bases line up with TRBD1. Germline loops: CDR1 SGHVS, CDR2 FNYEAQ. Losses at the gene ends were 5 bases for V and 5 bases for J; bases not matched to a gene: 6. The CDR3 has 14 residues. CDR3 residues: CASSGITGDNEQFF. In DNA, the CDR3 is TGTGCCAGCAGCGGCATAACAGGGGACAATGAGCAGTTCTTC.

This clonotype was counted between two and nine times. The chain links TRBV7-2 to TRBJ2-7, with a tentative D call TRBD1 (5 bases). Between the trimmed V and J ends, which lost 4 bases and 0 bases, there was a span of 13 bases. The CDR3 consists of 15 residues. Germline V CDR1 and CDR2: SGHTA, FQGNSA. The CDR3 DNA follows: TGTGCCAGCAGCTCGACGCCTGGGGCCTCCTACGAGCAGTACTTC. Translating gives CASSSTPGASYEQYF.

This clonotype was recorded a few times. The V call is TRBV7-2, the J call TRBJ1-2; D gene unclear. Germline V gene sequence: CDR1 SGHTA, CDR2 FQGNSA. The CDR3 is 14 residues long. V was clipped by 1 base and J by 5 bases, with 11 bases between them. CDR3 nucleotides: TGTGCCAGCAGCTTAGGGGGAGCCTCGTATGGCTACACCTTC. Translating it yields CASSLGGASYGYTF.

This clonotype appeared many times. The chain is built from TRBV5-1 and TRBJ2-1, with TRBD2 identical over 10 bases. Germline loops: CDR1 SGHRS, CDR2 YFSETQ. V lost 4 bases to trimming and J lost 7 bases; unmatched junction nucleotides: 8. The CDR3 covers 15 residues. The CDR3 loop is CASSGASGSWNEQFF. The CDR3 coding sequence is TGCGCCAGCAGCGGCGCTAGCGGGAGCTGGAATGAGCAGTTCTTC.

This clonotype was counted ten times or more. V gene TRBV29-1 combines with J gene TRBJ2-1; D is perhaps TRBD1 or TRBD2 (5 bases each). Germline V gene lookup returns CDR1 SQVTM and CDR2 ANQGSEA. V was pared by 5 bases and J by 4 bases, with 15 bases between. CDR3 length: 14 residues. CDR3: CSVYRDAAYNEQFF. CDR3 nucleotides: TGCAGCGTTTACCGGGACGCCGCTTACAATGAGCAGTTCTTC.

This clonotype was observed many times. The chain employs TRBV5-1 and TRBJ1-1; D call uncertain. Germline values: CDR1 SGHRS, CDR2 YFSETQ. This CDR3 has 15 amino acids. V lost 4 bases and J 0 bases, leaving 13 bases between the germline ends. The CDR3 region has the DNA TGCGCCAGCAGCCCGGGTGTCGCGGTGAACACTGAAGCTTTCTTT. Residues: CASSPGVAVNTEAFF.

There are a few counts of this clonotype. This chain joins TRBV5-1 and TRBJ1-5; D is undetermined. CDR1 SGHRS and CDR2 YFSETQ come from the germline V gene. The CDR3 contains 13 residues. V dropped 0 bases and J dropped 5 bases, with 6 bases sitting between them. CDR3 bases: TGCGCCAGCAGCTTGGAGGGTTATCAGCCCCAGCATTTT. Translation: CASSLEGYQPQHF.

This sequence joins TRBV5-1 and TRBJ2-7; weak D call: TRBD1 (5 bases). The V end was cut by 2 bases, the J end by 3 bases, with 15 bases between. CDR3 length: 15 amino acids. The V gene's germline CDR1 is SGHRS and CDR2 YFSETQ. The CDR3 DNA reads as TGCGCCAGCAGCTTAGACAGCCAAGGGTACTACGAGCAGTACTTC. It translates to CASSLDSQGYYEQYF. The variable domain in full, with the rest retrieved from reference TRBV5-1 and TRBJ2-7, is KAGVTQTPRYLIKTRGQQVTLSCSPISGHRSVSWYQQTPGQGLQFLFEYFSETQRNKGNFPGRFSGRQFSNSRSEMNVSTLELGDSALYLCASSLDSQGYYEQYFGPGTRLTVT.